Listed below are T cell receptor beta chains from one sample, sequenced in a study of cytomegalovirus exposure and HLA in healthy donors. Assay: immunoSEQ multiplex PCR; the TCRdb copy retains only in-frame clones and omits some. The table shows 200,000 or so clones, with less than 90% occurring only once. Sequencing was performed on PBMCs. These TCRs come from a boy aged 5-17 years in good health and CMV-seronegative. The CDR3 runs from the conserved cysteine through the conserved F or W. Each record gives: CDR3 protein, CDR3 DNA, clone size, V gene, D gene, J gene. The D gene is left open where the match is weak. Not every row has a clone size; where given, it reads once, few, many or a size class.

cdr3_aa: CAWSAPSRDTEAFF
cdr3_nt: TGTGCCTGGAGTGCCCCATCCAGGGATACTGAAGCTTTCTTT
clone_size: NA
v_call: TRBV30
d_call: NA
j_call: TRBJ1-1

cdr3_aa: CASSFGQNTGELFF
cdr3_nt: TGTGCCAGCAGCTTTGGACAGAACACCGGGGAGCTGTTTTTT
clone_size: once
v_call: TRBV7-2
d_call: NA
j_call: TRBJ2-2

cdr3_aa: CASSLFRQVGSYNEQFF
cdr3_nt: TGTGCCAGCAGTTTATTTAGACAGGTAGGATCCTACAATGAGCAGTTCTTC
clone_size: NA
v_call: TRBV28
d_call: NA
j_call: TRBJ2-1

cdr3_aa: CASSLIAGGFDEQYF
cdr3_nt: TGTGCCAGCAGTTTGATAGCGGGAGGTTTCGACGAGCAGTACTTC
clone_size: NA
v_call: TRBV28
d_call: TRBD2
j_call: TRBJ2-7

cdr3_aa: CASSFGQTYEQYF
cdr3_nt: TGTGCCAGCAGCTTTGGACAGACCTACGAGCAGTACTTC
clone_size: NA
v_call: TRBV11-3
d_call: NA
j_call: TRBJ2-7

cdr3_aa: CASNIRGGDSPLHF
cdr3_nt: TGTGCCAGTAATATTCGGGGTGGAGATTCACCCCTCCACTTT
clone_size: NA
v_call: TRBV27
d_call: NA
j_call: TRBJ1-6

cdr3_aa: CASSDGGVDTQYF
cdr3_nt: TGTGCCAGCAGTGACGGGGGAGTGGATACGCAGTATTTT
clone_size: NA
v_call: TRBV6-6
d_call: NA
j_call: TRBJ2-3

cdr3_aa: CASSLRRGGGHEQFF
cdr3_nt: TGCGCCAGCAGCTTGAGACGGGGGGGCGGGCATGAGCAGTTCTTC
clone_size: once
v_call: TRBV5-1
d_call: TRBD2
j_call: TRBJ2-1

cdr3_aa: CASRRDRVLVAGKQETQYF
cdr3_nt: TGTGCCAGCAGGCGGGACAGGGTGCTTGTAGCGGGGAAGCAAGAGACCCAGTACTTC
clone_size: NA
v_call: TRBV2
d_call: NA
j_call: TRBJ2-5

cdr3_aa: CASSQQGVNYEQYF
cdr3_nt: TGTGCCAGCAGCCAGCAGGGGGTGAACTACGAGCAGTACTTC
clone_size: NA
v_call: TRBV14
d_call: TRBD1
j_call: TRBJ2-7

cdr3_aa: CASSYANLNQPQHF
cdr3_nt: TGTGCCAGCAGTTACGCGAACCTCAATCAGCCCCAGCATTTT
clone_size: NA
v_call: TRBV6-6
d_call: NA
j_call: TRBJ1-5

cdr3_aa: CASSSGLDYQPQHF
cdr3_nt: TGTGCCAGTAGCTCGGGACTGGACTATCAGCCCCAGCATTTT
clone_size: NA
v_call: TRBV19
d_call: NA
j_call: TRBJ1-5

cdr3_aa: CASSAGLDYEKLFF
cdr3_nt: TGTGCCAGTAGTGCGGGGCTGGATTATGAAAAACTGTTTTTT
clone_size: NA
v_call: TRBV19
d_call: NA
j_call: TRBJ1-4

cdr3_aa: CASSVGARAGAPSRNYGYTF
cdr3_nt: TGTGCCAGCAGCGTAGGGGCGAGGGCAGGGGCCCCCTCCCGCAACTATGGCTACACCTTC
clone_size: NA
v_call: TRBV9
d_call: NA
j_call: TRBJ1-2

cdr3_aa: CASTPNGRGGNEQYF
cdr3_nt: TGTGCCAGCACCCCTAACGGGCGGGGGGGTAACGAGCAGTACTTC
clone_size: NA
v_call: TRBV27
d_call: TRBD2
j_call: TRBJ2-7

cdr3_aa: CASSLGLAGTETQYF
cdr3_nt: TGTGCCAGCAGCTTAGGATTAGCGGGGACAGAGACCCAGTACTTC
clone_size: NA
v_call: TRBV7-2
d_call: TRBD2
j_call: TRBJ2-5

cdr3_aa: CATSNPITGGVETQYF
cdr3_nt: TGTGCCACCTCAAACCCCATAACAGGGGGCGTCGAGACCCAGTACTTC
clone_size: NA
v_call: TRBV5-4
d_call: TRBD1
j_call: TRBJ2-5

cdr3_aa: CSTHGSFVGDTQYF
cdr3_nt: TGCAGCACCCACGGGTCTTTCGTTGGAGATACGCAGTATTTT
clone_size: NA
v_call: TRBV29-1
d_call: NA
j_call: TRBJ2-3

cdr3_aa: CASSFSTGGGGNQPQHF
cdr3_nt: TGTGCCAGCAGCTTCTCGACAGGGGGTGGGGGCAATCAGCCCCAGCATTTT
clone_size: NA
v_call: TRBV5-6
d_call: TRBD1
j_call: TRBJ1-5

cdr3_aa: CSLRRGGPQETQYF
cdr3_nt: TGCAGCCTGAGAAGAGGAGGACCACAAGAGACCCAGTACTTC
clone_size: few
v_call: TRBV29-1
d_call: NA
j_call: TRBJ2-5

cdr3_aa: CATSRETGGSPLHF
cdr3_nt: TGTGCCACCAGCAGAGAGACGGGGGGGTCACCCCTCCACTTT
clone_size: NA
v_call: TRBV15
d_call: NA
j_call: TRBJ1-6

cdr3_aa: CASSLVGRGTEAFF
cdr3_nt: TGTGCCAGCAGCCTGGTGGGTAGGGGGACTGAAGCTTTCTTT
clone_size: NA
v_call: TRBV5-6
d_call: NA
j_call: TRBJ1-1

cdr3_aa: CASSDHTRGQPQHF
cdr3_nt: TGTGCCAGCAGTGATCATACAAGGGGCCAGCCCCAGCATTTT
clone_size: once
v_call: TRBV6-1
d_call: NA
j_call: TRBJ1-5

cdr3_aa: CASSAFNTGELFF
cdr3_nt: TGCGCCAGCAGTGCATTCAACACCGGGGAGCTGTTTTTT
clone_size: NA
v_call: TRBV10-1
d_call: NA
j_call: TRBJ2-2

cdr3_aa: CASSPGTSGSVTETQYF
cdr3_nt: TGTGCCAGCAGTCCCGGGACTAGCGGGAGCGTAACCGAGACCCAGTACTTC
clone_size: NA
v_call: TRBV28
d_call: TRBD2
j_call: TRBJ2-5

cdr3_aa: CASSPGLAGVHTNYEQYF
cdr3_nt: TGTGCCAGCAGCCCGGGACTAGCGGGAGTCCATACCAACTACGAGCAGTACTTC
clone_size: NA
v_call: TRBV5-6
d_call: TRBD2
j_call: TRBJ2-7

cdr3_aa: CAWSDREETQYF
cdr3_nt: TGTGCCTGGAGTGACAGGGAAGAGACCCAGTACTTC
clone_size: NA
v_call: TRBV30
d_call: NA
j_call: TRBJ2-5

cdr3_aa: CASSLSGGGTGELFF
cdr3_nt: TGTGCCAGCAGCTTGAGCGGAGGAGGTACCGGGGAGCTGTTTTTT
clone_size: NA
v_call: TRBV7-9
d_call: NA
j_call: TRBJ2-2

cdr3_aa: CASSLYRVVAGGHGNTIYF
cdr3_nt: TGTGCCAGCAGCTTGTATAGGGTAGTGGCAGGGGGCCATGGAAACACCATATATTTT
clone_size: NA
v_call: TRBV5-6
d_call: TRBD1
j_call: TRBJ1-3

cdr3_aa: CAWTHRASSGNTIYF
cdr3_nt: TGTGCCTGGACTCACAGGGCCTCCTCTGGAAACACCATATATTTT
clone_size: NA
v_call: TRBV30
d_call: NA
j_call: TRBJ1-3

cdr3_aa: CASSSGLAESYEQYF
cdr3_nt: TGTGCCAGCAGCTCTGGTCTAGCGGAATCCTACGAGCAGTACTTC
clone_size: NA
v_call: TRBV7-9
d_call: TRBD2
j_call: TRBJ2-7

cdr3_aa: CASSIDGQTFEAFF
cdr3_nt: TGTGCCAGCAGCATAGACGGACAGACTTTTGAAGCTTTCTTT
clone_size: NA
v_call: TRBV7-9
d_call: NA
j_call: TRBJ1-1

cdr3_aa: CASTASRVGTGELFF
cdr3_nt: TGTGCCAGCACCGCTTCCAGGGTCGGCACCGGGGAGCTGTTTTTT
clone_size: NA
v_call: TRBV5-4
d_call: NA
j_call: TRBJ2-2

cdr3_aa: CASSLGAPPGTEAFF
cdr3_nt: TGTGCCAGCAGCTTGGGGGCACCGCCGGGGACTGAAGCTTTCTTT
clone_size: NA
v_call: TRBV5-4
d_call: NA
j_call: TRBJ1-1

cdr3_aa: CASSGGPGDNYGYTF
cdr3_nt: TGTGCCAGCAGTGGGGGTCCAGGGGATAACTATGGCTACACCTTC
clone_size: NA
v_call: TRBV6-6
d_call: NA
j_call: TRBJ1-2

cdr3_aa: CASSEGTGGPNQPQHF
cdr3_nt: TGTGCCAGCAGTGAGGGGACAGGGGGCCCTAATCAGCCCCAGCATTTT
clone_size: once
v_call: TRBV25-1
d_call: TRBD1
j_call: TRBJ1-5

cdr3_aa: CASSPPRIYSPLHF
cdr3_nt: TGTGCCAGCAGCCCCCCCAGGATTTATTCACCCCTCCACTTT
clone_size: NA
v_call: TRBV7-9
d_call: NA
j_call: TRBJ1-6

cdr3_aa: CASSKDGDRGIYEQYF
cdr3_nt: TGTGCCAGCAGTAAGGATGGGGACAGGGGGATCTACGAGCAGTACTTC
clone_size: NA
v_call: TRBV27
d_call: TRBD1
j_call: TRBJ2-7

cdr3_aa: CASSVAPRQDLTEAFF
cdr3_nt: TGTGCCAGCAGCGTAGCGCCCCGACAGGACCTGACTGAAGCTTTCTTT
clone_size: NA
v_call: TRBV9
d_call: NA
j_call: TRBJ1-1

cdr3_aa: CASSPLGGGHNEQFF
cdr3_nt: TGTGCCAGCAGCCCTCTTGGGGGCGGCCACAATGAGCAGTTCTTC
clone_size: NA
v_call: TRBV7-2
d_call: NA
j_call: TRBJ2-1

cdr3_aa: CASSLEPSSYEQYF
cdr3_nt: TGTGCCAGCAGCTTGGAACCTAGCTCCTACGAGCAGTACTTC
clone_size: NA
v_call: TRBV5-4
d_call: NA
j_call: TRBJ2-7

cdr3_aa: CASSSSGANVLTF
cdr3_nt: TGTGCCAGCTCGTCCTCTGGGGCCAACGTCCTGACTTTC
clone_size: NA
v_call: TRBV28
d_call: NA
j_call: TRBJ2-6

cdr3_aa: CASNSNTGELFF
cdr3_nt: TGTGCCAGCAACAGCAACACCGGGGAGCTGTTTTTT
clone_size: few
v_call: TRBV6-5
d_call: NA
j_call: TRBJ2-2

cdr3_aa: CASSLLRQGGINEQFF
cdr3_nt: TGTGCCAGCAGCCTCCTTCGACAGGGGGGCATCAATGAGCAGTTCTTC
clone_size: once
v_call: TRBV5-5
d_call: TRBD1
j_call: TRBJ2-1

cdr3_aa: CASLLRVYNEQFF
cdr3_nt: TGTGCCAGCCTCTTGCGGGTATACAATGAGCAGTTCTTC
clone_size: NA
v_call: TRBV6-1
d_call: NA
j_call: TRBJ2-1

cdr3_aa: CASSRTGDFHEQYF
cdr3_nt: TGTGCCAGCAGCAGGACAGGGGACTTCCACGAGCAGTACTTC
clone_size: NA
v_call: TRBV21-1
d_call: NA
j_call: TRBJ2-7

cdr3_aa: CASSRTGQGIEQYF
cdr3_nt: TGTGCCAGCAGCCGGACGGGACAGGGGATCGAGCAGTACTTC
clone_size: NA
v_call: TRBV27
d_call: TRBD1
j_call: TRBJ2-7

cdr3_aa: CAWKGSLRTGNTIYF
cdr3_nt: TGTGCCTGGAAGGGGTCTCTACGGACTGGAAACACCATATATTTT
clone_size: NA
v_call: TRBV30
d_call: NA
j_call: TRBJ1-3

cdr3_aa: CASSPRGEVEKLFF
cdr3_nt: TGTGCCAGCAGCCCCAGGGGCGAGGTAGAAAAACTGTTTTTT
clone_size: NA
v_call: TRBV28
d_call: NA
j_call: TRBJ1-4

cdr3_aa: CASRKREGGDEQFF
cdr3_nt: TGTGCCAGCCGGAAGCGGGAGGGGGGCGATGAGCAGTTCTTC
clone_size: NA
v_call: TRBV14
d_call: TRBD2
j_call: TRBJ2-1

cdr3_aa: CSVAWEAQYF
cdr3_nt: TGCAGCGTTGCCTGGGAGGCCCAGTACTTC
clone_size: NA
v_call: TRBV29-1
d_call: NA
j_call: TRBJ2-5

cdr3_aa: CASSLAWAGGQPQHF
cdr3_nt: TGTGCCAGCAGCTTAGCCTGGGCAGGGGGTCAGCCCCAGCATTTT
clone_size: few
v_call: TRBV7-2
d_call: TRBD1
j_call: TRBJ1-5

cdr3_aa: CASSPRRVYNEQFF
cdr3_nt: TGTGCCAGCAGCCCCCGGAGAGTCTACAATGAGCAGTTCTTC
clone_size: NA
v_call: TRBV6-5
d_call: NA
j_call: TRBJ2-1

cdr3_aa: CASRETSGVYNEQFF
cdr3_nt: TGTGCCAGCAGGGAGACTAGCGGGGTCTACAATGAGCAGTTCTTC
clone_size: NA
v_call: TRBV2
d_call: TRBD2
j_call: TRBJ2-1

cdr3_aa: CASSFANRVNYGYTF
cdr3_nt: TGTGCCAGCAGTTTTGCGAACAGGGTAAACTATGGCTACACCTTC
clone_size: NA
v_call: TRBV27
d_call: NA
j_call: TRBJ1-2